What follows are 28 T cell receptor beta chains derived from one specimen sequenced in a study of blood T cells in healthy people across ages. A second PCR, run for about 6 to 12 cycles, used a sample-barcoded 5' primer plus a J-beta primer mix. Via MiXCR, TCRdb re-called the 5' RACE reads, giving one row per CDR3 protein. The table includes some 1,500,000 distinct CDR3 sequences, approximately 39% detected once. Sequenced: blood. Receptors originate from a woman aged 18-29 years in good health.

The CDR3 loop reads CASSPIPSGVGEAQYF. For the CDR3, the DNA is TGTGCCAGCAGTCCGATTCCCAGCGGGGTGGGGGAGGCCCAGTACTTC. This chain connects TRBV12-3 or TRBV12-4 to TRBJ2-7, with TRBD2 matching 7 bases. This CDR3 comprises 16 residues. V lost 5 bases, J lost 10 bases, and 20 bases stayed unmatched.

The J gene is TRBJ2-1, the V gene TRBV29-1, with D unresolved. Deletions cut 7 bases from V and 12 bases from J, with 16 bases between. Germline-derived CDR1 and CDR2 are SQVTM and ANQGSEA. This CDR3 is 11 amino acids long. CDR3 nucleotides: TGCAGCGGGGCTTCAAGCGCCGCGCAGTTCTTC. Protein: CSGASSAAQFF.

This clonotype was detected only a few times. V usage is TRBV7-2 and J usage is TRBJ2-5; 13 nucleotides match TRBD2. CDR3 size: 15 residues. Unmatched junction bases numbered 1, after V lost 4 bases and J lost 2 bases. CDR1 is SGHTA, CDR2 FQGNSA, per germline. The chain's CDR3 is CASSSLAGGQETQYF. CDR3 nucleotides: TGTGCCAGCAGCTCACTAGCGGGGGGGCAAGAGACCCAGTACTTC.

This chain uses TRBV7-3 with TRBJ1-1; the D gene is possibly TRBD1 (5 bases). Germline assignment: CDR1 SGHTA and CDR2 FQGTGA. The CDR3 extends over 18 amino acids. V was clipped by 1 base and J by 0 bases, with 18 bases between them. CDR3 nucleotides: TGTGCCAGCAGCTTAAATGTTCGGAGGGGCAGGATGAACACTGAAGCTTTCTTT. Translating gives CASSLNVRRGRMNTEAFF.

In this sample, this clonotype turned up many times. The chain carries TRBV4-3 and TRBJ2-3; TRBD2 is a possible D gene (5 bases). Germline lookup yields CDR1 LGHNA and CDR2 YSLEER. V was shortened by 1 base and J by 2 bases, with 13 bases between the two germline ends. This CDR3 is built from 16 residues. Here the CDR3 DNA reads TGCGCCAGCAGCCAAGGGGTTAGCGTGGACACAGATACGCAGTATTTT. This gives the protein CASSQGVSVDTDTQYF.

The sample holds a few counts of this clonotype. CDR3 in DNA: TGTGCCAGCAGTCCAGGGGAGTTAACTGGGTATGGCTACACCTTC. Translation: CASSPGELTGYGYTF. J is TRBJ1-2 and V is TRBV12-3 or TRBV12-4, with a weak D call TRBD1 (6 bases). The CDR3 has 15 amino acids. Deletions cut 5 bases from V and 5 bases from J, with 18 bases between.

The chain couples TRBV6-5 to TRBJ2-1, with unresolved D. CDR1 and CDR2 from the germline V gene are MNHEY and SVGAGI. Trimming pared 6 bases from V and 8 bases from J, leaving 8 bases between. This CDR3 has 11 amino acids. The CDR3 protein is CASSNAHEQFF. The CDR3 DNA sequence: TGTGCCAGCAGCAACGCCCATGAGCAGTTCTTC.

The CDR3 region has the DNA TGTGCCAGCAGTGAACACGCTAGCGGCTACGAGCAGTACTTC. Protein: CASSEHASGYEQYF. The V gene is TRBV6-1, the J gene TRBJ2-7, with 7 bases lining up with TRBD2. The V and J ends lost 2 bases and 3 bases, in that order; junction bases with no gene match: 4. In germline, CDR1 is MNHNS, CDR2 SASEGT. This CDR3 has 14 residues.

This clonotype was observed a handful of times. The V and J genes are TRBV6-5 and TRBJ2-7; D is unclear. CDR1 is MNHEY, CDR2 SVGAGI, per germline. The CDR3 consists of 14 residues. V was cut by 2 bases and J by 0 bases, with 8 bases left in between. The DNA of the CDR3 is TGTGCCAGCAGTTACGGTGGAGACTCCTACGAGCAGTACTTC. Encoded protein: CASSYGGDSYEQYF.

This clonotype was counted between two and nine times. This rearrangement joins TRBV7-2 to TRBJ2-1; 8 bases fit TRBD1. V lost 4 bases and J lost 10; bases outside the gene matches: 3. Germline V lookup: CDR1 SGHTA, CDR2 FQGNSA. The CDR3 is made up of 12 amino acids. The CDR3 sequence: CASSSYRGEQFF. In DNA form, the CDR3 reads TGTGCCAGCAGCTCTTACAGGGGGGAGCAGTTCTTC. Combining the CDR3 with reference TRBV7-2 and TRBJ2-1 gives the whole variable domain GAGVSQSPSNKVTEKGKDVELRCDPISGHTALYWYRQSLGQGLEFLIYFQGNSAPDKSGLPSDRFSAERTGGSVSTLTIQRTQQEDSAVYLCASSSYRGEQFFGPGTRLTVL.

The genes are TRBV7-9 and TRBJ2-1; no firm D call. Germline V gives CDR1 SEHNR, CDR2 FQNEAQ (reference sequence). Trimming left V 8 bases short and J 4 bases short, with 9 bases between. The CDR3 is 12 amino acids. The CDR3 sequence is CASQKGYNEQFF. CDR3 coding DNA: TGTGCCAGCCAGAAGGGATACAATGAGCAGTTCTTC.

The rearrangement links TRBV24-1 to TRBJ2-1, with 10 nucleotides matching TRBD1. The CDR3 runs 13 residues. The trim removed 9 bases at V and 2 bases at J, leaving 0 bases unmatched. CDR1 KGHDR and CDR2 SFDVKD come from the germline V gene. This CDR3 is CATGTGAYNEQFF. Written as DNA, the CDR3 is TGTGCCACCGGGACAGGGGCCTACAATGAGCAGTTCTTC.

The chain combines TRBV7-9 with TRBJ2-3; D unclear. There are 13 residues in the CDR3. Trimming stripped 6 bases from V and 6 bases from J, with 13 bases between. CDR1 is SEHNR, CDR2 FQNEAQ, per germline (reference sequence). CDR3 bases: TGTGCCAGCAGGGATGGGGTTGTGGATACGCAGTATTTT. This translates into CASRDGVVDTQYF.

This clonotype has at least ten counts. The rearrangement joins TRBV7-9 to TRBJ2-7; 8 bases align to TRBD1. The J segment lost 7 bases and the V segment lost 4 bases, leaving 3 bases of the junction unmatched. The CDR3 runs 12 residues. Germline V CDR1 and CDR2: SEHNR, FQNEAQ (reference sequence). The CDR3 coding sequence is TGTGCCAGCAGCTCCTACAGGGGGGAGCAGTACTTC. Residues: CASSSYRGEQYF.

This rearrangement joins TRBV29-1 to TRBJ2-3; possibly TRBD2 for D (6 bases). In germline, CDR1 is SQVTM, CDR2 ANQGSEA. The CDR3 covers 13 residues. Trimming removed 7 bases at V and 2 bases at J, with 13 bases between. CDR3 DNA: TGCAGCGCCGGGGGAAGAAACACAGATACGCAGTATTTT. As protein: CSAGGRNTDTQYF.

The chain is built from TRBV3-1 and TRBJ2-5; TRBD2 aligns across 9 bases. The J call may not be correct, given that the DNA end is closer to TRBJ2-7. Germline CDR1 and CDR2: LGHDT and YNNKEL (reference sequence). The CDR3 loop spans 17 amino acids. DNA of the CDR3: TGTGCCAGCAGCCAACCTATCCTTAGCGGGAGAGGAAACGAGCAGTACTTC. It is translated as CASSQPILSGRGNEQYF.

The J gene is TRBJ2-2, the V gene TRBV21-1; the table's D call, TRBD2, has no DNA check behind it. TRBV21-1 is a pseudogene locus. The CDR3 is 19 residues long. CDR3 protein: CASSTKGLAGGPNTGELFF. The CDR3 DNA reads TGTGCCAGCAGCACCAAGGGACTAGCGGGAGGGCCCAACACCGGGGAGCTGTTTTTT.

The CDR3 sequence: CASSPRGSTEAFF. CDR3 DNA: TGTGCCAGCTCACCGAGGGGGAGCACTGAAGCTTTCTTT. The chain joins TRBV18 to TRBJ1-1; D possibly corresponds to TRBD1 (6 bases). Germline V gives CDR1 KGHSH, CDR2 LQKENI. Trimming stripped 3 bases from V and 4 bases from J, with 9 bases between. CDR3 length: 13 amino acids. Variable domain in full (rest from reference TRBV18 and TRBJ1-1): NAGVMQNPRHLVRRRGQEARLRCSPMKGHSHVYWYRQLPEEGLKFMVYLQKENIIDESGMPKERFSAEFPKEGPSILRIQQVVRGDSAAYFCASSPRGSTEAFFGQGTRLTVV.

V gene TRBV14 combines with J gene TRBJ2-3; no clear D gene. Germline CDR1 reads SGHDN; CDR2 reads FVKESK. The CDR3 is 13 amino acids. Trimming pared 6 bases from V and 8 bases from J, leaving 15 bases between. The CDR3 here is CASSAQDSGTQYF. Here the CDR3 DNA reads TGTGCCAGCAGTGCCCAGGATTCGGGTACGCAGTATTTT.

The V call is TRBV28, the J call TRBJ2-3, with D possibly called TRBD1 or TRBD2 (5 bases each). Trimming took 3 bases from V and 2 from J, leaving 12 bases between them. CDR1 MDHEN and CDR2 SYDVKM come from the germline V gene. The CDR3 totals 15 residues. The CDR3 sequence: CASSFGRGLTDTQYF. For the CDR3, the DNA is TGTGCCAGCAGTTTTGGACGGGGCCTCACAGATACGCAGTATTTT.

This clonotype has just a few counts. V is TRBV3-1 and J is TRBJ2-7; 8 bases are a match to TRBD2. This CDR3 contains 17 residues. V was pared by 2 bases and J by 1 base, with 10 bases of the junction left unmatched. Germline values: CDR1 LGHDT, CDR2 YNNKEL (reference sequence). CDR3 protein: CASSQSRAGTRSYEQYF. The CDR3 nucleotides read TGTGCCAGCAGCCAATCCCGCGCCGGGACTAGGTCCTACGAGCAGTACTTC.

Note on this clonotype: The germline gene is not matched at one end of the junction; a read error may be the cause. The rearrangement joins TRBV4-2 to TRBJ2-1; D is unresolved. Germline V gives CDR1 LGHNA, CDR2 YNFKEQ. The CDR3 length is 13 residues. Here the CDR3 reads CASIQDRYNEQFF. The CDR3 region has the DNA TGTGCCAGCATCCAAGATAGATACAATGAGCAGTTCTTC.

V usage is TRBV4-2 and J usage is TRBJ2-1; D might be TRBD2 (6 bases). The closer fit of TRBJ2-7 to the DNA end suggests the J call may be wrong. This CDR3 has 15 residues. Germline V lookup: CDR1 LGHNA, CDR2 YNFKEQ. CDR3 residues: CASSQGLAPYNEQYF. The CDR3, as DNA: TGTGCCAGCAGCCAAGGGCTAGCGCCCTACAATGAGCAGTACTTC.

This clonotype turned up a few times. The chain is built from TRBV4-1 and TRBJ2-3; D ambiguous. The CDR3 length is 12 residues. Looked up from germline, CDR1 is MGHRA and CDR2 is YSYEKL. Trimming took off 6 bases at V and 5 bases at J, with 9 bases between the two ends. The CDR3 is CASSKIGDTQYF. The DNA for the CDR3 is TGCGCCAGCAGTAAGATAGGAGATACGCAGTATTTT.

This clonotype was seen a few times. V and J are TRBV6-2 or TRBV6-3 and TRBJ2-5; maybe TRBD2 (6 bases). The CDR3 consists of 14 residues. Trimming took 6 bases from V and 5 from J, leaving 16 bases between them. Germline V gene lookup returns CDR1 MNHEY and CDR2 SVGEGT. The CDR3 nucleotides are TGTGCCAGCAGCAAGGAGGGGAGAGATGAGACCCAGTACTTC. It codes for CASSKEGRDETQYF.

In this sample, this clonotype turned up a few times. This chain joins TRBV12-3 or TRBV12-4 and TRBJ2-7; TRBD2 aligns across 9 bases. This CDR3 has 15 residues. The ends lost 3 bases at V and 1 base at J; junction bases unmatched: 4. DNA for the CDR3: TGTGCCAGCAGTTTTAGCGGGAGTAGGTCCTACGAGCAGTACTTC. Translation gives CASSFSGSRSYEQYF.

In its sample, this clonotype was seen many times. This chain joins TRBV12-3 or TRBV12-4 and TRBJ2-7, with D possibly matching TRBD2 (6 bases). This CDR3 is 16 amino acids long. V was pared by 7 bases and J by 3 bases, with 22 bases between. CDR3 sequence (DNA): TGTGCCAGCACCGATCACGGGGAGGACTTATACTACGAGCAGTACTTC. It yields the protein CASTDHGEDLYYEQYF.

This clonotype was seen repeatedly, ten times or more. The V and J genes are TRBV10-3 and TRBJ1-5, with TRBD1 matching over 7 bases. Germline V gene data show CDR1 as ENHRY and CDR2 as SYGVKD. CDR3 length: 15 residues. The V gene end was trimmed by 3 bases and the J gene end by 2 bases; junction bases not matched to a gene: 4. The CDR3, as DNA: TGTGCCATCAGTGAAGAGGGGGCAGGCAATCAGCCCCAGCATTTT. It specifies CAISEEGAGNQPQHF.